What follows is one T cell receptor (beta chain) and its context. The assay was immunoSEQ multiplex PCR, and TCRdb's table has in-frame clones only and misses some. The repertoire holds about 58,000 clones, 88% seen once, with less than 25% in the top ten. The data derive from a study of T cells in tuberculosis. On the study more broadly: Sequenced TCRs come from CD1B-GMM tetramer-binding T cells. Regarding the study as a whole: Low-affinity CD1B-GMM tetramer-binding T cells may have been missed.

After thawing and overnight rest, PBMC were stained with GMM-loaded CD1B tetramer, viability dye and anti-CD3 for sorting. The lipid loaded on the CD1B tetramers was C32 glucose monomycolate from Rhodococcus equi. CD14-expressing monocytes were removed from PBMC before cryopreservation and sorting. Each donor contributed 95,000 to 100,000 sorted tetramer-negative cells. Germline lookup yields CDR1 MNHNY and CDR2 SVGAGI (reference sequence). V shed 0 bases, J shed 1 base, and the junction held 2 bases outside the gene matches. The CDR3 is 15 amino acids. Material: CD1b-GMM tetramer-negative cells sorted from PBMCs. This TCR came from an adult woman with latent tuberculosis. This chain connects TRBV6-6 to TRBJ1-1; 7 positions match TRBD1. In DNA, the CDR3 is TGTGCCAGCAGTTACTCCGGGACAGCGAACACTGAAGCTTTCTTT. It is translated as CASSYSGTANTEAFF.